Listed below are T cell receptor beta chains from one sample, sequenced in a study of T-cell memory formation after mild COVID-19. TCRdb ran MiXCR on the 5' RACE reads and lists one entry per CDR3 protein. The data show 450,000 to 650,000 distinct CDR3 sequences, about a fifth seen once. Source material: PBMCs or a T cell subset sorted from them (not recorded which). These receptors came from an adult woman who had mild COVID-19 (a few samples of this study predate the infection). Cell type and time point are not known. Each CDR3 is given with its conserved first and last residue. Each record gives: clone size, V gene, J gene, D gene, CDR3 DNA, CDR3 protein. D genes are given only for firm matches. Size is stated for part of the rows, as once, few or many counts, or as a class when the clone is expanded.

clone size: few; V gene: TRBV6-1; J gene: TRBJ2-7; D gene: TRBD1; CDR3 DNA: TGTGCCAGCAGTGGGACAGGGAGGCGGAACGAGCAGTACTTC; CDR3 protein: CASSGTGRRNEQYF
clone size: few; V gene: TRBV7-2; J gene: TRBJ1-2; D gene: TRBD1; CDR3 DNA: TGTGCCAGCAACTACGAGGGACAGGGCGATCACTATGGCTACACCTTC; CDR3 protein: CASNYEGQGDHYGYTF
clone size: -; V gene: TRBV7-6; J gene: TRBJ2-1; D gene: -; CDR3 DNA: TGTGCCAGCAGCTTATGGTGGGGGCGGAACAATGAGCAGTTCTTC; CDR3 protein: CASSLWWGRNNEQFF
clone size: -; V gene: TRBV18; J gene: TRBJ2-5; D gene: TRBD2; CDR3 DNA: TGTGCCAGCTCACCACTTCTAGCGGGAGGCAAGGGGACCCAGTACTTC; CDR3 protein: CASSPLLAGGKGTQYF
clone size: -; V gene: TRBV6-5; J gene: TRBJ2-7; D gene: TRBD2; CDR3 DNA: TGTGCCAGCACCACGGGACTATTTTACGAGCAGTACTTC; CDR3 protein: CASTTGLFYEQYF
clone size: -; V gene: TRBV6-2/TRBV6-3; J gene: TRBJ1-6; D gene: -; CDR3 DNA: TGTGCCAGCAGTTACCCAGGGGAGTCACCCCTCCACTTT; CDR3 protein: CASSYPGESPLHF
clone size: few; V gene: TRBV24-1; J gene: TRBJ1-2; D gene: -; CDR3 DNA: TGTGCCACCAGTGTTGATGGGGCGCGAACGGTCTACACCTTC; CDR3 protein: CATSVDGARTVYTF
clone size: -; V gene: TRBV11-3; J gene: TRBJ2-5; D gene: TRBD1; CDR3 DNA: TGTGCCAGCAGTTCGGACAGGGGTCAAGAGACCCAGTACTTC; CDR3 protein: CASSSDRGQETQYF
clone size: many; V gene: TRBV18; J gene: TRBJ2-7; D gene: -; CDR3 DNA: TGTGCCAGCTCACCTTTTCAGTCTGCCTACGAGCAGTACTTC; CDR3 protein: CASSPFQSAYEQYF
clone size: -; V gene: TRBV19; J gene: TRBJ1-5; D gene: -; CDR3 DNA: TGTGCCAGTAGTTCGACCCGCCGGGGGAATCAGCCCCAGCATTTT; CDR3 protein: CASSSTRRGNQPQHF
clone size: -; V gene: TRBV29-1; J gene: TRBJ1-1; D gene: -; CDR3 DNA: TGCAGCGTAACAATAAACACTGAAGCTTTCTTT; CDR3 protein: CSVTINTEAFF
clone size: -; V gene: TRBV12-3/TRBV12-4; J gene: TRBJ1-2; D gene: -; CDR3 DNA: TGTGCCAGCAGTTTAATCGGCGGCTATGGCTACACCTTC; CDR3 protein: CASSLIGGYGYTF
clone size: -; V gene: TRBV6-1; J gene: TRBJ1-5; D gene: -; CDR3 DNA: TGTGCCAGCAGTCAGGACCGAGGTATCAATCAGCCCCAGCATTTT; CDR3 protein: CASSQDRGINQPQHF
clone size: -; V gene: TRBV4-3; J gene: TRBJ2-2; D gene: -; CDR3 DNA: TGCGCCAGCAGCCAAGGGGGCTTGGCGGGCGGGGAGCTGTTTTTT; CDR3 protein: CASSQGGLAGGELFF
clone size: many; V gene: TRBV11-2; J gene: TRBJ2-2; D gene: -; CDR3 DNA: TGTGCCAGCAGCTTCGCGAACACCGGGGAGCTGTTTTTT; CDR3 protein: CASSFANTGELFF
clone size: many; V gene: TRBV2; J gene: TRBJ1-1; D gene: -; CDR3 DNA: TGTGCCAGCAGTGAAGCAGGCCTCCTTAAGAACACTGAAGCTTTCTTT; CDR3 protein: CASSEAGLLKNTEAFF
clone size: few; V gene: TRBV5-1; J gene: TRBJ2-1; D gene: -; CDR3 DNA: TGCGCCAGCAGCTTGGAGGTGGCTCTAGGTGAGCAGTTCTTC; CDR3 protein: CASSLEVALGEQFF
clone size: few; V gene: TRBV24-1; J gene: TRBJ2-5; D gene: -; CDR3 DNA: TGTGCCACCAGTGATTTGCCTGCTATTGGGGGCCAAGAGACCCAGTACTTC; CDR3 protein: CATSDLPAIGGQETQYF
clone size: -; V gene: TRBV9; J gene: TRBJ2-5; D gene: -; CDR3 DNA: TGTGCCAGCAGCGTAGCAAACCAAGAGACCCAGTACTTC; CDR3 protein: CASSVANQETQYF
clone size: few; V gene: TRBV7-6; J gene: TRBJ2-1; D gene: -; CDR3 DNA: TGTGCCAGCAGCTTTCGCCGGGAAGACAATGAGCAGTTCTTC; CDR3 protein: CASSFRREDNEQFF